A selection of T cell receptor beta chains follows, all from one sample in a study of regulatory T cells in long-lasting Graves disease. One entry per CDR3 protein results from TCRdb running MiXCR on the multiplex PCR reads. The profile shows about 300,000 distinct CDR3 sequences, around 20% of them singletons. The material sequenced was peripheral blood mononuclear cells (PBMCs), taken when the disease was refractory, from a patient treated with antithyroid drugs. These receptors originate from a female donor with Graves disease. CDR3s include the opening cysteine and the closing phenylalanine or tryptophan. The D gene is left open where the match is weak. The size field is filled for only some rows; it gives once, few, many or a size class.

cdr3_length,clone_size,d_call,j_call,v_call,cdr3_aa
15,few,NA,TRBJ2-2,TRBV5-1,CASSLVRSGTGELFF
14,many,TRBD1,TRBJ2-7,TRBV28,CASSLDRGGDEQYF
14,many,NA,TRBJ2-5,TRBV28,CASTVRSGGETQYF
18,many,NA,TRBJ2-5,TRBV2,CASSRIWVGTQERETQYF
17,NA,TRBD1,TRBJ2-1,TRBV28,CASSPHRGQGTGQTLFF
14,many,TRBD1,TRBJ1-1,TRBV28,CASTWDSPNTEAFF
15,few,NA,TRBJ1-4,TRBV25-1,CASSPRGATNEKLFF
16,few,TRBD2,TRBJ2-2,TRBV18,CASSPPSGKGTGELFF
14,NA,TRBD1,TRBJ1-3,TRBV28,CASIPIDRANTMYF
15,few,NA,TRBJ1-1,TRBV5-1,CASSLDPDLNTEAFF
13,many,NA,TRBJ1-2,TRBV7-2,CASSPPRGDGYTF
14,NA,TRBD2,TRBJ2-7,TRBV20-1,CSAMGGRSSYEQYF
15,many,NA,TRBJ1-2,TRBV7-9,CASSRQESTNYGYTF
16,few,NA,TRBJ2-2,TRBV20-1,CSARDHVGWGTGELFF
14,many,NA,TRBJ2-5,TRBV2,CASSEGTFQETQYF
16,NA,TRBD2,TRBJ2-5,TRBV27,CASSPGLAGTQETQYF
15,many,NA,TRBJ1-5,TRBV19,CASSIGQSRNQPQHF
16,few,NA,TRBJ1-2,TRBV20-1,CSARTGFRAANYGYTF
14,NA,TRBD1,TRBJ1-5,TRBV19,CASRQGAGNQPQHF
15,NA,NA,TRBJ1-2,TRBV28,CASSSPGSGGPTYTF
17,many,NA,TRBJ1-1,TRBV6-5,CASSYAANRAENTEAFF
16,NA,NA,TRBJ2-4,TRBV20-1,CSARDGHLLAKNIQYF
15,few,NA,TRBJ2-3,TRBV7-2,CASSSQLLYTDTQYF
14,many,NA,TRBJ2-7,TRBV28,CASLEGGSSYEQYF
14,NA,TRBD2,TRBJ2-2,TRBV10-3,CATVAGANTGELFF